The TCR beta chain under discussion was sequenced for a study of early T cells in non-severe SARS-CoV-2 infection. As for the study in general: It was bulk RNA from unsorted whole blood that was sequenced, and the chains were unpaired.

This clonotype was recorded at least ten times. Antigen: not known. Study-level points and caveats: Matching results from VDJdb favored anti-spike CD8 responses, leaving private and CD4 specificities undetected.

Each single cDNA molecule received a unique molecular identifier. TCRdb ran MiXCR on the 5' RACE reads and lists one entry per CDR3 protein. This sample has about 81,000 distinct CDR3 sequences, with roughly 13% found just once. CDR1 DFQATT and CDR2 SNEGSKA come from the germline V gene (reference sequence). CDR3 length: 14 amino acids. After removal of 6 bases from V and 4 bases from J, the junction contained 9 bases not matched to a gene. The rearrangement uses TRBV20-1 and TRBJ1-1; 9 nucleotides agree with TRBD1. The clonotype was recovered from an adult who was a healthcare worker with PCR-confirmed SARS-CoV-2 infection or an uninfected control (not recorded which). Sequenced material: whole blood. CDR3 nucleotide sequence: TGCAGTGCCACTGGGACAGGGCTCCTCACTGAAGCTTTCTTT. This sequence encodes CSATGTGLLTEAFF.